This TCR beta chain was captured by sequencing in a study of molecular identifiers for immune sequencing clone quantification. Deletions cut 3 bases from V and 8 bases from J, with 17 bases between. The V gene's germline CDR1 is ENHRY and CDR2 SYGVKD. The CDR3 has 15 residues. CD8+CD4-CCR7+CD45RA+ sorting gave the naive CD8 T cells. TCRdb processed the PCR reads anew with MiXCR; each CDR3 protein has one entry. The sample records 250,000 to 350,000 distinct CDR3 sequences, about a fifth being singletons. Material: naive CD8+ T cells from blood, with Jurkat cell RNA spiked in. The subset is: FACS-sorted CD8+CD4-CCR7+CD45RA+ naive T cells. The sequence derives from a human donor in good health. Some libraries in this study had Jurkat cell RNA spiked in. The chain is built from TRBV10-3 and TRBJ2-1, with a tentative D call TRBD2 (6 bases). CDR3 nucleotides: TGTGCCATCAGTGATGAGTTAGGGACTCCCGATGAGCAGTTCTTC. Translating it yields CAISDELGTPDEQFF.